The 2 T cell receptor beta chains in this list originate from one sample, sequenced in a study of CXCR3-negative and CXCR3-positive naive CD8 T cells. The study, taken as a whole, reports: When CXCR3-positive naive cells were set against CXCR3-negative naive cells, the former had more hydrophobic TRB CDR3s.

What these receptors recognize is not known. Libraries were UMI-labeled 5' RACE TRB cDNA. After re-calling the 5' RACE reads, TCRdb lists one entry per CDR3 protein, DNA absent. The sample includes about 110,000 distinct CDR3 sequences. Sequences were obtained from naive CXCR3+ CD8+ T cells from blood. Subset indicated: CD45RO-CCR7+CD27+CD95- naive CD8+ T cells expressing CXCR3 (TNR3+). These receptors originate from a human donor in good health. Some clones in this sample may be carry-over from other donors' samples.

The chain has TRBV9 and TRBJ1-6; the D call of TRBD1 rests on TCRdb alone, since no DNA is present to check it. The CDR3 contains 15 residues. Per the germline V gene, CDR1 is SGDLS and CDR2 is YYNGEE. The CDR3 loop reads CASSASGGPGSPLHF.

J is TRBJ2-3 and V is TRBV5-1; the D gene TCRdb calls, TRBD1, cannot be checked with no DNA. This CDR3 has 15 amino acids. Germline values: CDR1 SGHRS, CDR2 YFSETQ. The CDR3 sequence: CASSLVPGSTDTQYF.